The 13 T cell receptor beta chains below all came from one sample that was sequenced in a study of T cell repertoires in cytomegalovirus infection. TCRdb re-called the reads through MiXCR, storing one row per CDR3 protein. The repertoire includes 500,000 to 600,000 distinct CDR3 sequences, 15% to 20% of them detected once, and about 24% sits in the top ten. The sample consisted of CD8+ T cells from PBMCs. These receptors originate from a human donor in good health (CMV status not recorded). Some clones in this sample may be carry-over from other donors' samples.

The sample holds a few counts of this clonotype. The V call is TRBV29-1, the J call TRBJ1-1, with unresolved D. This CDR3 contains 12 residues. Germline V lookup: CDR1 SQVTM, CDR2 ANQGSEA. With 6 bases removed from V and 3 bases from J, the gap between germline ends came to 11 bases. In DNA, the CDR3 is TGCAGCGTCCCGACACGGGACACTGAAGCTTTCTTT. Translated: CSVPTRDTEAFF.

There are many counts of this clonotype. The V gene is TRBV19, the J gene TRBJ2-1, with D hard to call. CDR1 and CDR2 from the germline V gene are LNHDA and SQIVND (reference sequence). V lost 7 bases and J 4 bases, leaving 17 bases between the germline ends. This CDR3 region has 15 residues. The CDR3 sequence is CASTFGPNLYNEQFF. CDR3 sequence (DNA): TGTGCCAGTACCTTTGGGCCAAACCTTTACAATGAGCAGTTCTTC.

CDR3 sequence (DNA): TGTGCCAGCAGCGGACGTAGCGGGAGGGCCAAGAATGAGCAGTTCTTC. The encoded protein is CASSGRSGRAKNEQFF. The chain links TRBV27 to TRBJ2-1; 11 bases align to TRBD2. V lost 6 bases, J lost 7 bases, and 11 bases stayed unmatched. CDR3 size: 16 residues. Per the germline V gene, CDR1 is MNHEY and CDR2 is SMNVEV (reference sequence).

This clonotype was recorded at least ten times. The V and J genes are TRBV7-6 and TRBJ2-3, with 14 nucleotides matching TRBD2. Germline CDR1 SGHVS, CDR2 FNYEAQ. The CDR3 is 16 amino acids. Germline trimming cut 3 bases from V and 3 bases from J; bases unmatched to any gene: 2. The CDR3 sequence is CASSLGTSGGTDTQYF. In nucleotides, the CDR3 is TGTGCCAGCAGCTTGGGGACTAGCGGGGGTACAGATACGCAGTATTTT.

The table lists this clonotype with many counts. J is TRBJ1-5 and V is TRBV12-3 or TRBV12-4; D is unresolved. V lost 4 bases and J lost 3, with 10 bases in between. The CDR3 is made up of 14 amino acids. In DNA form, the CDR3 reads TGTGCCAGCAGTTACGGGTTCCACAATCAGCCCCAGCATTTT. This codes for CASSYGFHNQPQHF.

This clonotype showed up many times. The rearrangement links TRBV7-9 to TRBJ2-1; 10 bases fit TRBD1. The germline V gene encodes CDR1 SEHNR and CDR2 FQNEAQ (reference sequence). This CDR3 has 16 residues. V gave up 5 bases and J gave up 7 bases; unmatched junction bases: 11. The chain's CDR3 is CASSPQRTGGLNEQFF. The CDR3 DNA is TGTGCCAGCAGCCCGCAGAGGACAGGGGGATTAAATGAGCAGTTCTTC.

The chain employs TRBV14 and TRBJ2-7; 12 bases are shared with TRBD2. The V segment lost 3 bases and the J segment 4 bases; nucleotides outside the gene matches: 4. Germline V gene sequence: CDR1 SGHDN, CDR2 FVKESK. There are 15 residues in the CDR3. CDR3 sequence: CASSQTSGSAYEQYF. CDR3 nucleotide sequence: TGTGCCAGCAGCCAGACTAGCGGGAGTGCGTACGAGCAGTACTTC.

For this clonotype: A read error may account for a junction end that differs from germline. This chain's CDR3 is CASSFKASNYGYIF. In DNA, the CDR3 is TGTGCCAGTAGTTTCAAAGCCTCGAACTATGGCTACATCTTC. The chain couples TRBV19 to TRBJ1-2, with D unresolved. The CDR3 is made up of 14 amino acids. Per the germline V gene, CDR1 is LNHDA and CDR2 is SQIVND (reference sequence).

J is TRBJ2-1 and V is TRBV24-1, with 7 bases aligning to TRBD1. The CDR3 totals 15 residues. Germline-derived CDR1 and CDR2 are KGHDR and SFDVKD. The J segment lost 5 bases and the V segment lost 4 bases, leaving 7 bases of the junction unmatched. The CDR3: CATSDFRDSNNEQFF. The CDR3 region has the DNA TGTGCCACCAGTGACTTTCGGGACAGTAACAATGAGCAGTTCTTC.

Concerning this clonotype itself: Relative to the germline gene, one junction end is altered; a read error may explain this. The CDR3 DNA follows: TGTGCCAGCTCACCCCCCAGGGTAGATGAGGCTGGGGCCAACGTCCCGACTTTC. Translating gives CASSPPRVDEAGANVPTF. V usage is TRBV18 and J usage is TRBJ2-6, with D possibly TRBD1 on 5 matching bases. The V gene's germline CDR1 is KGHSH and CDR2 LQKENI. The CDR3 is made up of 18 amino acids.

This clonotype was recorded many times. The V gene is TRBV6-1, the J gene TRBJ1-5, with 10 bases lining up with TRBD1. V shed 3 bases and J 2 bases; nucleotides not matched to a gene: 4. The CDR3 sequence is 16 residues long. From germline, CDR1 is MNHNS and CDR2 SASEGT. The CDR3 region has the DNA TGTGCCAGCAGTGACTCCGGGACAGGGGGCAATCAGCCCCAGCATTTT. Encoded protein: CASSDSGTGGNQPQHF.

The rearrangement links TRBV5-1 to TRBJ2-7, with D perhaps matching TRBD2 (6 bases). Trimming cost V 3 bases and J 0 bases, with 13 bases left between them. The CDR3 has 15 amino acids. Germline lookup yields CDR1 SGHRS and CDR2 YFSETQ. CDR3 region: CASSSNSGVSYEQYF. The CDR3 coding sequence is TGCGCCAGCAGCTCCAATTCGGGGGTCTCCTACGAGCAGTACTTC.

The V and J genes are TRBV24-1 and TRBJ2-1; 7 nucleotides line up with TRBD2. After removal of 10 bases from V and 0 bases from J, the junction contained 5 bases not matched to a gene. Germline values: CDR1 KGHDR, CDR2 SFDVKD. The CDR3 is 14 amino acids. The CDR3 nucleotides are TGTGCCACGGGCGGGAGCAGCTCCTACAATGAGCAGTTCTTC. Residues: CATGGSSSYNEQFF.